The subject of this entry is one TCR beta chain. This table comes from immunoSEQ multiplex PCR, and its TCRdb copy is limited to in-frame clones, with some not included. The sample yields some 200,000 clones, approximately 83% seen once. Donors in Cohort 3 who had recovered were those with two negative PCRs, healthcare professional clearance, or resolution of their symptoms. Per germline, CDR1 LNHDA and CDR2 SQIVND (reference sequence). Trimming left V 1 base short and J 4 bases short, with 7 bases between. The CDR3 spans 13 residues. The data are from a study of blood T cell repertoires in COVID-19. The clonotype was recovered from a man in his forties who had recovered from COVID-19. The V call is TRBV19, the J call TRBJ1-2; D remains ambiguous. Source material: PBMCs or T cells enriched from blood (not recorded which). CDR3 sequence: CASSIGPGYGYTF. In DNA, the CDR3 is TGTGCCAGTAGTATAGGGCCGGGCTATGGCTACACCTTC.